Listed below are T cell receptor beta chains from one sample, sequenced in a study of cytomegalovirus exposure and HLA in healthy donors. Libraries were prepared by immunoSEQ multiplex PCR; TCRdb keeps only in-frame clonotypes and omits some of them. The listing contains around 150,000 clones. What was sequenced was PBMCs. These receptors came from a woman aged 60-75 years in good health and CMV-seronegative. The CDR3 runs from the conserved cysteine through the conserved F or W. The D gene is left open where the match is weak.

J gene	D gene	V gene	CDR3 DNA	CDR3 protein
TRBJ2-3	.	TRBV7-2	TGTGCCAGCAGCTTCAGACAGATTCTAACTAGCACAGATACGCAGTATTTT	CASSFRQILTSTDTQYF
TRBJ2-5	.	TRBV6-5	TGTGCCAGCAGTTACAGCGGAGAGACCCAGTACTTC	CASSYSGETQYF
TRBJ2-2	.	TRBV7-3	TGTGCCAGCAGACTAGCCGCCAGCACCGGGGAGCTGTTTTTT	CASRLAASTGELFF
TRBJ2-3	TRBD1	TRBV27	TGTGCCAGCAGACGACAGGGGAGGAGCACAGATACGCAGTATTTT	CASRRQGRSTDTQYF
TRBJ2-3	.	TRBV14	TGTGCCAGCAGCCAACTGGGGGCACGCCTTACAGATACGCAGTATTTT	CASSQLGARLTDTQYF
TRBJ1-5	TRBD1	TRBV19	TGTGCCAGTAGCGTTGACAGGGACAGACCCAATCAGCCCCAGCATTTT	CASSVDRDRPNQPQHF
TRBJ2-1	.	TRBV5-4	TGTGCCAGCAGCTTGGACAGTTACAATGAGCAGTTCTTC	CASSLDSYNEQFF
TRBJ2-2	TRBD1	TRBV6-1	TGTGCCAGCAGTGCTGGGACAGGGGGAGACACCGGGGAGCTGTTTTTT	CASSAGTGGDTGELFF
TRBJ2-3	.	TRBV15	TGTGCCACCAGCAGAGAGCCGGGAACCCCTACGGCGCAGTATTTT	CATSREPGTPTAQYF
TRBJ1-1	.	TRBV18	TGTGCCAGCTCACCCCCCCCTGCGGAGGACACTGAAGCTTTCTTT	CASSPPPAEDTEAFF
TRBJ2-7	.	TRBV2	TGTGCCAGCCGGGCCGATACGCAGGGCATCTACGAGCAGTACTTC	CASRADTQGIYEQYF
TRBJ1-2	.	TRBV7-8	TGTGCCAGCAGCGGGTACGGGAGTTTTGGCTACACCTTC	CASSGYGSFGYTF
TRBJ2-5	.	TRBV5-1	TGCGCCAGCAGCTTACAGGGGGGGAAAGAGACCCAGTACTTC	CASSLQGGKETQYF
TRBJ1-2	.	TRBV28	TGTGCCAGCAGGATACAGGTCCCCTATGGCTACACCTTC	CASRIQVPYGYTF
TRBJ2-1	TRBD2	TRBV7-2	TGTGCCAGCAGCTTAGTGGGACTAGCGGGGGGGCGGGAGCAGTTCTTC	CASSLVGLAGGREQFF
TRBJ1-5	TRBD1	TRBV5-1	TGCGCCAGCAGCCTGGGACAGGGAGATCAGCCCCAGCATTTT	CASSLGQGDQPQHF
TRBJ2-5	.	TRBV25-1	TGTGCCAGCAGTATAGCCGGGGTCCAAGAGACCCAGTACTTC	CASSIAGVQETQYF
TRBJ1-6	TRBD1	TRBV10-3	TGTGCCATCAGTCAGGGACAGGGGGATTCACCCCTCCACTTT	CAISQGQGDSPLHF
TRBJ2-2	TRBD1	TRBV5-1	TGCGCCAGTGCACAGGGGGCGGATGGCGGGGAGCTGTTTTTT	CASAQGADGGELFF
TRBJ2-2	.	TRBV4-1	TGCGCCAGCAGCCAATCACAGGTATACCCCGGGGAGCTGTTTTTT	CASSQSQVYPGELFF
TRBJ2-3	.	TRBV2	TGTGCCAGCAGGACGACAGGAGGCACAGATACGCAGTATTTT	CASRTTGGTDTQYF
TRBJ1-5	TRBD1	TRBV15	TGTGCCACCAGCAGATCACAGGGGAAGGGGGATCAGCCCCAGCATTTT	CATSRSQGKGDQPQHF
TRBJ1-2	.	TRBV29-1	TGCAGCGCCGGGAGGGGGGAAAGAGGAGATGGCTACACCTTC	CSAGRGERGDGYTF
TRBJ2-4	.	TRBV4-1	TGCGCCAGCAGCCAAGATCGCAGGGCCTCCAAAAACATTCAGTACTTC	CASSQDRRASKNIQYF
TRBJ2-3	.	TRBV5-4	TGTGCCAGCAGCTTGTCACGGGCAGATACGCAGTATTTT	CASSLSRADTQYF
TRBJ1-1	.	TRBV18	TGTGCCAGCTCACCACTCGGGGGACCGGGGGACACTGAAGCTTTCTTT	CASSPLGGPGDTEAFF
TRBJ2-1	.	TRBV14	TGTGCCAGCAGCCAATTTGAGGGAAACCCCTACAATGAGCAGTTCTTC	CASSQFEGNPYNEQFF
TRBJ1-2	TRBD1	TRBV19	TGTGCCAGTAGTAGGGGGGCGCGGACAGGGTTATTTAAGGACTGTGGCTACACCTTC	CASSRGARTGLFKDCGYTF
TRBJ2-5	.	TRBV5-4	TGTGCCAGCAGCTTGGTGTTCGAAGAGACCCAGTACTTC	CASSLVFEETQYF
TRBJ1-1	TRBD1	TRBV9	TGTGCCAGCAGCTCCGACAGGGGTGGAACTGAAGCTTTCTTT	CASSSDRGGTEAFF
TRBJ1-5	.	TRBV27	TGTGCCAGCAGTTTATCCCGGGGGGGTCAGCCCCAGCATTTT	CASSLSRGGQPQHF
TRBJ1-4	.	TRBV27	TGTGCCAGCAGCAGATCAACCGTTGCAAATGAAAAACTGTTTTTT	CASSRSTVANEKLFF
TRBJ2-7	.	TRBV4-1	TGCGCCAGCAGCCAAAAAAAAGGACAGAGCCCCTACGAGCAGTACTTC	CASSQKKGQSPYEQYF
TRBJ1-5	TRBD1	TRBV5-1	TGCGCCAGCAGCTCGGGACAGCTCAATCAGCCCCAGCATTTT	CASSSGQLNQPQHF
TRBJ2-1	.	TRBV7-2	TGTGCCAGCAGCTTAGGAGGATTTGGGTCGAGGAATGAGCAGTTCTTC	CASSLGGFGSRNEQFF
TRBJ1-6	TRBD1	TRBV7-8	TGTGCCAGCAGCTTAAAACAGGGGTCCCGCTCCTATAATTCACCCCTCCACTTT	CASSLKQGSRSYNSPLHF
TRBJ1-4	.	TRBV11-2	TGTGCCAGCAGCTTCGGACAGCAAAAACTGTTTTTT	CASSFGQQKLFF
TRBJ2-6	.	TRBV2	TGTGCCACCCAGGGTACTGGGGCCAACGTCCTGACTTTC	CATQGTGANVLTF
TRBJ2-7	.	TRBV11-1	TGTGCCAGCAGCTTAGACAGACCCGACCTGGGCTACGAGCAGTACTTC	CASSLDRPDLGYEQYF
TRBJ1-2	TRBD1	TRBV12-5	TGTGTCTATATTGACAGGGGCTATGGCTACACCTTC	CVYIDRGYGYTF
TRBJ2-7	.	TRBV7-2	TGTGCCAGCGCGACGGGCCTAGCCTACTCCTACGAGCAGTACTTC	CASATGLAYSYEQYF
TRBJ1-2	.	TRBV5-4	TGTGCCAGCAGCTTAGAGGGTGGAGCTAACTATGGCTACACCTTC	CASSLEGGANYGYTF
TRBJ2-7	.	TRBV7-9	TGTGCCAGCAGCTTAGCGCAAATCTCGGGGGAGCAGTACTTC	CASSLAQISGEQYF
TRBJ1-2	TRBD1	TRBV18	TGTGCCAGCTCACCACCCGCCGACAGGGCCTATGGCTACACCTTC	CASSPPADRAYGYTF
TRBJ1-2	.	TRBV19	TGTGCCAGTAGCCCGGGACACCCTAACTATGGCTACATCTTC	CASSPGHPNYGYIF